The 23 T cell receptor beta chains below all came from one sample that was sequenced in a study of blood T cell repertoires in COVID-19. Assay: immunoSEQ multiplex PCR; the TCRdb copy retains only in-frame clones and omits some. The sample contains 80,000 to 100,000 clones, roughly 80% of which appear only once. Sequencing was carried out using peripheral blood. The source of these receptors is a human donor in a cohort sampled during active COVID-19.

The chain uses TRBV28 and TRBJ2-5, with D tentatively TRBD1 (5 bases). This CDR3 spans 14 amino acids. Trimming shortened V by 6 bases and J by 6 bases, and 17 bases separated the two germline ends. Germline-derived CDR1 and CDR2 are MDHEN and SYDVKM. CDR3 bases: TGTGCCAGCAGGGCCCTCCAGGGCCTTAAGACCCAGTACTTC. Amino acids: CASRALQGLKTQYF.

This rearrangement joins TRBV9 to TRBJ2-7; 7 bases fit TRBD2. J gave up 7 bases and V 0 bases, and 1 base lay outside the gene matches. Germline CDR1 SGDLS, CDR2 YYNGEE. This CDR3 has 12 amino acids. CDR3 DNA sequence: TGTGCCAGCAGCGTAGGCGGGGGAGAGCAGTACTTC. Translating it yields CASSVGGGEQYF.

The gene calls are TRBV2 and TRBJ1-2, with D unclear. The CDR3 extends over 15 amino acids. The ends were cut back, 8 bases at V and 6 bases at J, with 22 bases in the middle. The germline CDR1 and CDR2 sequences are SNHLY and FYNNEI. The CDR3 nucleotides are TGTGCCAGCCTGGTGGGCCCCACAGCCGTCAATGGCTACACCTTC. Its protein product is CASLVGPTAVNGYTF.

Details on this clone: Different DNA sequences within this sample yield the same CDR3. The J gene is TRBJ1-2, the V gene TRBV27; no clear D. The germline CDR1 and CDR2 sequences are MNHEY and SMNVEV (reference sequence). The CDR3 is 12 amino acids. The germline V and J ends were trimmed by 3 bases and 4 bases, with 6 bases remaining between them. This CDR3 reads CASSFSGYGYTF. In nucleotides, the CDR3 is TGTGCCAGCAGTTTCTCAGGCTATGGCTACACCTTC.

The chain links TRBV2 to TRBJ1-5; TRBD1 aligns across 9 bases. The CDR3 sequence is 15 residues long. V trimming: 5 bases; J trimming: 4 bases; junction bases outside the gene matches: 6. The V gene's germline CDR1 is SNHLY and CDR2 FYNNEI. CDR3 region: CASSWTGVRNQPQHF. The CDR3 DNA sequence: TGTGCCAGCAGTTGGACAGGGGTAAGGAATCAGCCCCAGCATTTT.

The chain uses TRBV5-1 and TRBJ2-3, with 7 bases matching TRBD2. Trimming took 0 bases from V and 0 from J; bases not matched to a gene: 1. The CDR3 length is 15 residues. Germline V lookup: CDR1 SGHRS, CDR2 YFSETQ. CDR3 sequence reads: CASSLGGSSTDTQYF. CDR3 nucleotides: TGCGCCAGCAGCTTGGGCGGGAGCAGCACAGATACGCAGTATTTT.

This clone was seen once. The chain has TRBV24-1 and TRBJ1-1; 9 nucleotides match TRBD1. CDR3 length: 14 residues. J was trimmed by 4 bases and V by 7 bases; bases with no gene match: 6. Germline V CDR1 and CDR2: KGHDR, SFDVKD. CDR3 DNA sequence: TGTGCCACCAGAGGGACAGGGCAGCCCACTGAAGCTTTCTTT. Translating it yields CATRGTGQPTEAFF.

The chain has TRBV6-5 and TRBJ1-3; D is possibly TRBD1 (6 bases). V was clipped by 2 bases and J by 3 bases, with 11 bases between them. The CDR3 sequence is 15 residues long. Germline assignment: CDR1 MNHEY and CDR2 SVGAGI. CDR3 nucleotides: TGTGCCAGCAGTTACGGGAGGGGGTTTGGAAACACCATATATTTT. It codes for CASSYGRGFGNTIYF.

The J gene is TRBJ1-2, the V gene TRBV6-5, with 9 bases identical to TRBD1. The CDR3 contains 15 residues. V shed 6 bases, J shed 6 bases, and the junction held 11 bases outside the gene matches. Germline CDR1 reads MNHEY; CDR2 reads SVGAGI. CDR3 in amino acids: CASSWTTGTGNGYTF. The CDR3 DNA is TGTGCCAGCAGCTGGACCACCGGGACAGGGAATGGCTACACCTTC.

This chain connects TRBV3-1 (or the pseudogene TRBV3-2) to TRBJ1-6; D not certain. Germline V gives CDR1 LGHDT, CDR2 YNNKEL (reference sequence). The CDR3 covers 13 residues. V lost 10 bases and J lost 7, with 14 bases in between. In DNA, the CDR3 is TGTGCCACCTCCCCCACGAGCAATTCACCCCTCCACTTT. Encoded protein: CATSPTSNSPLHF.

This clone was detected once. V and J are TRBV5-1 and TRBJ2-7, with TRBD1 matching 9 bases. Trimming at V came to 4 bases and at J to 2 bases, leaving 7 bases not matched to a gene. The CDR3 length is 15 residues. CDR1 is SGHRS and CDR2 is YFSETQ in the germline V gene. The CDR3 loop reads CASSPGTGRTYEQYF. Written as DNA, the CDR3 is TGCGCCAGCAGCCCCGGGACAGGGAGGACCTACGAGCAGTACTTC.

The DNA for the CDR3 is TGTGCCAGCAGCGGACGTCTTGCGGGAGCGGGTGAGCAGTTCTTC. This translates into CASSGRLAGAGEQFF. The chain has TRBV9 and TRBJ2-1; 7 positions match TRBD2. V lost 3 bases, J lost 9 bases, and 12 bases stayed unmatched. The germline V gene encodes CDR1 SGDLS and CDR2 YYNGEE. This CDR3 has 15 amino acids.

For the CDR3, the DNA is TGTGCCAGCAGTATCTCCCGACAGGGCAGGGAGCAGTACTTC. It specifies CASSISRQGREQYF. This chain connects TRBV6-6 to TRBJ2-7; 7 bases fit TRBD1. The CDR3 totals 14 residues. Germline CDR1 MNHNY, CDR2 SVGAGI (reference sequence). V shed 5 bases and J 7 bases; nucleotides not matched to a gene: 11.

A note on this clone: Other nucleotide sequences from this sample produce the same CDR3. The rearrangement uses TRBV5-1 and TRBJ2-6; no clear D. CDR1 SGHRS and CDR2 YFSETQ come from the germline V gene. The V gene lost 4 bases and the J gene lost 0 bases, with 8 bases spanning the gap. This CDR3 comprises 15 residues. The CDR3 reads CASSLGGSGANVLTF. Written as DNA, the CDR3 is TGCGCCAGCAGCCTTGGCGGCTCTGGGGCCAACGTCCTGACTTTC.

The chain has TRBV28 and TRBJ1-6; a weak D match, TRBD1 (6 bases). The V gene lost 5 bases and the J gene lost 7 bases, with 15 bases spanning the gap. The CDR3 has 15 amino acids. The germline V gene has CDR1 MDHEN and CDR2 SYDVKM. As DNA, the CDR3 is TGTGCCAGCAGTAAGCCCACAGGGAACAATTCACCCCTCCACTTT. This gives the protein CASSKPTGNNSPLHF.

J is TRBJ1-1 and V is TRBV7-2, with unresolved D. This CDR3 comprises 15 residues. Germline-derived CDR1 and CDR2 are SGHTA and FQGNSA. V was trimmed by 6 bases and J by 4 bases, leaving 18 bases between them. The CDR3 spells CASRLKRESVTEAFF. Here the CDR3 DNA reads TGTGCCAGCAGACTTAAGAGGGAAAGTGTCACTGAAGCTTTCTTT.

The table lists this clone with a few counts. The gene calls are TRBV7-2 and TRBJ1-5, with D hard to call. Germline CDR1 reads SGHTA; CDR2 reads FQGNSA. V lost 1 base, J lost 1 base, and 5 bases lay in between. The CDR3 has 14 amino acids. The CDR3 DNA sequence: TGTGCCAGCAGCTTAGGGGCCAGCAATCAGCCCCAGCATTTT. It is translated as CASSLGASNQPQHF. Filled out from reference TRBV7-2 and TRBJ1-5, the complete variable domain reads GAGVSQSPSNKVTEKGKDVELRCDPISGHTALYWYRQSLGQGLEFLIYFQGNSAPDKSGLPSDRFSAERTGGSVSTLTIQRTQQEDSAVYLCASSLGASNQPQHFGDGTRLSIL.

This sequence joins TRBV27 and TRBJ1-6; D call uncertain. Germline V CDR1 and CDR2: MNHEY, SMNVEV (reference sequence). The V end was cut by 4 bases, the J end by 6 bases, with 10 bases between. The CDR3 has 14 residues. As DNA, the CDR3 is TGTGCCAGCAGTTCCCCGGAGAGTAATTCACCCCTCCACTTT. The encoded protein is CASSSPESNSPLHF.

This clone was recorded a few times. The chain joins TRBV27 to TRBJ1-2, with TRBD1 matching 8 bases. Trimming cost V 6 bases and J 8 bases; bases outside gene matches: 5. The CDR3 spans 12 residues. Per the germline V gene, CDR1 is MNHEY and CDR2 is SMNVEV (reference sequence). The CDR3 loop is CASRLRGQGYTF. The CDR3 coding sequence is TGTGCCAGCAGACTCAGGGGGCAAGGCTACACCTTC.

The rearrangement uses TRBV27 and TRBJ2-7; perhaps TRBD1 as D (6 bases). Germline V gives CDR1 MNHEY, CDR2 SMNVEV (reference sequence). The CDR3 length is 13 residues. Trimming removed 2 bases at V and 6 bases at J, with 11 bases between. DNA of the CDR3: TGTGCCAGCAGTTTAATGGGGGCTGGCGAGCAGTACTTC. The encoded protein is CASSLMGAGEQYF.

This chain connects TRBV7-8 to TRBJ2-7; the D gene is possibly TRBD2 (5 bases). Trimming took off 1 base at V and 6 bases at J, with 10 bases between the two ends. This CDR3 is 13 amino acids long. Germline V lookup: CDR1 SGHVS, CDR2 FQNEAQ. DNA for the CDR3: TGTGCCAGCAGCTTAGGGGCGGCGGGCGAGCAGTACTTC. Encoded protein: CASSLGAAGEQYF.

This chain connects TRBV11-1 to TRBJ1-2, with D unclear. Looked up from germline, CDR1 is SGHAT and CDR2 is FQDESV (reference sequence). V lost 4 bases and J lost 5, with 5 bases in between. The CDR3 covers 11 residues. This CDR3 is CASSSNYGYTF. The CDR3 DNA is TGTGCCAGCAGCTCCAATTATGGCTACACCTTC.

The chain employs TRBV28 and TRBJ1-2; D is unclear. Trimming shortened V by 6 bases and J by 4 bases, and 9 bases separated the two germline ends. CDR3 length: 12 amino acids. Germline lookup yields CDR1 MDHEN and CDR2 SYDVKM. The CDR3 is CASRKQPYGYTF. DNA for the CDR3: TGTGCCAGCAGAAAACAACCCTATGGCTACACCTTC.